A selection of T cell receptor beta chains follows, all from one sample in a study of draining lymph node invasion in breast cancer. TCRdb independently ran MiXCR on the bulk RNA-seq reads; one entry per CDR3 protein. The sample contains some 2,500 distinct CDR3 sequences, under 80% of which appear only once. The sequencing input was sorted memory Tregs from a lymph node. The source is a female donor with luminal breast cancer. The CDR3 runs from the conserved cysteine through the conserved F or W. The D gene is left open where the match is weak. Only some rows state a clone size, as once, few, many or a class for expanded clones.

once | TRBJ2-3 | TRBD2 | TRBV4-2 | TGTGCCAGCAGCCCTGGGACTAGCGTCCGCAAAGATACGCAGTATTTT | CASSPGTSVRKDTQYF
NA | TRBJ1-5 | NA | TRBV5-4 | TGTGCCAGCAGCTGGGGGGGGGGCGGCGATCAGCCCCAGCATTTT | CASSWGGGGDQPQHF
NA | TRBJ1-6 | NA | TRBV5-1 | TGCGCCAGCAGCTTGGATCCACTCGGGGCAAATTCACCCCTCCACTTT | CASSLDPLGANSPLHF
NA | TRBJ2-5 | NA | TRBV7-3 | TGTGCCAGCAGCCCTGATCAGGAGATCCAAGAGACCCAGTACTTC | CASSPDQEIQETQYF
NA | TRBJ2-1 | NA | TRBV24-1 | TGTGCCACCAGCCCAGGGCTGAGCTCCTACAATGAGCAGTTCTTC | CATSPGLSSYNEQFF
NA | TRBJ2-4 | TRBD2 | TRBV7-9 | TGTGCCAGCAGCTTAAGCGGGGGGTTCAAAAACATTCAGTACTTC | CASSLSGGFKNIQYF
few | TRBJ2-7 | NA | TRBV10-3 | TGTGCCATCAGTGAGTCGAAGGCTGGTCTGGGCGAGCAGTACTTC | CAISESKAGLGEQYF
NA | TRBJ1-2 | NA | TRBV20-1 | TGCAGTGTGGTCAGATCTCTTAACTATGGCTACACCTTC | CSVVRSLNYGYTF
NA | TRBJ2-7 | TRBD1 | TRBV7-8 | TGTGCCAGCAGCACCCGACAGGGGTACGAGCAGTACTTC | CASSTRQGYEQYF
NA | TRBJ1-1 | NA | TRBV28 | TGTGCCAGTAACCGGGCTCCGAACACTGAAGCTTTCTTT | CASNRAPNTEAFF
NA | TRBJ2-6 | TRBD1 | TRBV6-1 | TGTGCCAGCAGTGCCCGGGACAGGTTCTCTGGGGCCAACGTCCTGACTTTC | CASSARDRFSGANVLTF
NA | TRBJ2-3 | NA | TRBV12-3/TRBV12-4 | TGTGCCAGCAGTTTCTGGGAAGTAAGCACAGATACGCAGTATTTT | CASSFWEVSTDTQYF
NA | TRBJ2-2 | NA | TRBV14 | TGTGCCAGCAGCCCACCGGAACAGGGAATCACCGGGGAGCTGTTTTTT | CASSPPEQGITGELFF
NA | TRBJ1-1 | NA | TRBV7-8 | TGTGCCAGCAGCCCAGCGGGGATGTGGGGGAACACTGAAGCTTTCTTT | CASSPAGMWGNTEAFF
NA | TRBJ2-5 | TRBD1 | TRBV3-1 | TGTGCCAGCAGCCAAGATCAGGGGGCAACGGGAGAGACCCAGTACTTC | CASSQDQGATGETQYF
NA | TRBJ1-1 | NA | TRBV11-3 | TGTGCCAGCAGCTGGGGCGTGAACACTGAAGCTTTCTTT | CASSWGVNTEAFF
NA | TRBJ2-1 | NA | TRBV7-2 | TGTGCCAGCAGCTATTCGCTCTCCGAGCAGTTCTTC | CASSYSLSEQFF
NA | TRBJ2-2 | TRBD1 | TRBV7-7 | TGTGCTAGCAGCTCCTCAGGGGGTCCGAACACCGGGGAGCTGTTTTTT | CASSSSGGPNTGELFF
NA | TRBJ2-7 | NA | TRBV7-9 | TGTGCCAGCAGCTCGGGTTCCGTAAACGAGCAGTACTTC | CASSSGSVNEQYF
NA | TRBJ2-1 | NA | TRBV21-1 | TGTGCCAGCAGCAATGGCCTAGCGGGGGAGCAGTTCTTC | CASSNGLAGEQFF
NA | TRBJ2-5 | TRBD1 | TRBV6-5 | TGTGCCAGCAGTTCAGACAGGGCGCAGACCCAGTACTTC | CASSSDRAQTQYF
NA | TRBJ2-3 | NA | TRBV3-1 | TGTGCCAGCAGCCCTCCACTAGCCGGGATCACAGATACGCAGTATTTT | CASSPPLAGITDTQYF
NA | TRBJ2-7 | TRBD1 | TRBV20-1 | TGCAGTGCTAGAGATTCGACACAGGGGGCAAGCGAGCAGTACTTC | CSARDSTQGASEQYF
NA | TRBJ1-1 | NA | TRBV6-1 | TGTGCCAGCCAAGAGGGGGGGGAAGCTTTCTTT | CASQEGGEAFF
NA | TRBJ1-1 | NA | TRBV4-1 | TGCGCCAGCAGCCAAGATAGGGGCCGCCGTAAGGATGAAGCTTTCTTT | CASSQDRGRRKDEAFF
NA | TRBJ2-5 | NA | TRBV7-2 | TGTGCCAGCAGCCTAATACAGGGCGCGTTGACCCAGTACTTC | CASSLIQGALTQYF
NA | TRBJ1-6 | NA | TRBV19 | TGTGCCAGTAACGACGGTAGCGGACGGTCCCTCCACTTT | CASNDGSGRSLHF
NA | TRBJ2-2 | NA | TRBV10-3 | TGTGCCATCAGTGAGCCGTTCGATGGTGGGGATACCGGGGAGCTGTTTTTT | CAISEPFDGGDTGELFF
NA | TRBJ1-6 | NA | TRBV9 | TGTGCCAGCAGCGTAGGTCCGGGGTCCTATAATTCACCCCTCCACTTT | CASSVGPGSYNSPLHF